A single sample is the source of the 18 T cell receptor beta chains below, sequenced in a study of vaccination and CD4 T cells after COVID-19. Sequencing of DNA taken from cultured CD4+ T cells relied on the Oncomine TCR Beta short-read assay. In TCRdb, the PCR reads were re-called with MiXCR into one record per CDR3 protein. The sample includes roughly 7,000 distinct CDR3 sequences, roughly 40% of them seen just once. These TCRs' antigens remain unknown. Treatment denoted: roughly nine-day PBMC culture with coronavirus spike peptide pools or control peptides (ViraFEST assay). The collection of CD4+ T cells from the unexposed donor took place before the COVID-19 pandemic (2011-2018). The sequencing sample was made of CD4+ T cells from blood, cultured in vitro. These receptors all stem from a human donor in good health.

The V and J genes are TRBV7-8 and TRBJ2-3, with 12 positions matching TRBD2. The CDR3 loop spans 14 amino acids. Germline CDR1 is SGHVS and CDR2 is FQNEAQ. V lost 5 bases and J lost 6; bases outside the gene matches: 3. The CDR3 loop reads CASSPGTSGDTQYF. The DNA of the CDR3 is TGTGCCAGCAGCCCAGGGACTAGCGGGGATACGCAGTATTTT.

This sequence joins TRBV5-8 and TRBJ1-1; no clear D. CDR3 size: 16 residues. Per the germline V gene, CDR1 is SGHTS and CDR2 is YDEGEE. Trimming pared 4 bases from V and 0 bases from J, leaving 16 bases between. Written as DNA, the CDR3 is TGTGCCAGCAGCGGTGGGTGGATGTCCTTGAACACTGAAGCTTTCTTT. The encoded protein is CASSGGWMSLNTEAFF. Drawing the rest from reference TRBV5-8 and TRBJ1-1, the complete variable domain is EAGVTQSPTHLIKTRGQQATLRCSPISGHTSVYWYQQALGLGLQFLLWYDEGEERNRGNFPPRFSGRQFPNYSSELNVNALELEDSALYLCASSGGWMSLNTEAFFGQGTRLTVV.

This clonotype was observed a handful of times. The chain is built from TRBV21-1 and TRBJ1-1; TRBD1, the table's D call, lacks a check against the DNA. TRBV21-1 is termed a pseudogene. The length of the CDR3 is 14 residues. CDR3 sequence (DNA): TGTGCCAGCGTGGTTGGCTCGGGGGTCGCTGAAGCTTTCTTT. Translated: CASVVGSGVAEAFF.

The V and J genes are TRBV25-1 and TRBJ1-6; 9 bases are a match to TRBD1. This CDR3 region has 13 residues. V trimming: 11 bases; J trimming: 8 bases; junction bases outside the gene matches: 7. Germline V gives CDR1 MGHDK, CDR2 SYGVNS. The chain's CDR3 is CAGGTGLDSPLHF. As DNA, the CDR3 is TGTGCCGGAGGGACAGGGTTGGATTCACCCCTCCACTTT. The full variable domain, in which reference TRBV25-1 and TRBJ1-6 provide the parts outside the CDR3, is EADIYQTPRYLVIGTGKKITLECSQTMGHDKMYWYQQDPGMELHLIHYSYGVNSTEKGDLSSESTVSRIRTEHFPLTLESARPSHTSQYLCAGGTGLDSPLHFGNGTRLTVT.

The chain combines TRBV30 with TRBJ1-2, with D uncertain. This CDR3 contains 13 residues. Germline V CDR1 and CDR2: GTSNPN, SVGIG (reference sequence). The germline V and J ends were trimmed by 0 bases and 2 bases, with 7 bases remaining between them. The CDR3 sequence: CAWSVLRNYGYTF. The CDR3 coding sequence is TGTGCCTGGAGTGTATTAAGGAACTATGGCTACACCTTC.

The chain couples TRBV29-1 to TRBJ1-2, with D maybe TRBD1 (5 bases). There are 13 residues in the CDR3. The V end lost 7 bases, the J end lost 3 bases, and 15 bases lay between the germline ends. CDR1 SQVTM and CDR2 ANQGSEA come from the germline V gene. The DNA for the CDR3 is TGCAGCGCGGTGGGGGATTTTGACTATGGCTACACCTTC. Encoded protein: CSAVGDFDYGYTF.

In the case of this clonotype: One end of the junction varies from germline; a read error may be responsible. The chain joins TRBV6-5 to TRBJ1-2; 10 positions agree with TRBD1. The CDR3 has 16 residues. Per the germline V gene, CDR1 is MNHEY and CDR2 is SVGAGI. The CDR3 DNA reads TGTGCCAGCAGTTACTCGACGTCCGGGACAGGGGATGGCTACATCTTC. Translating it yields CASSYSTSGTGDGYIF.

DNA of the CDR3: TGTGCCAGCAGTAATTACAGGGGGGCAAATCAGCCCCAGCATTTT. It yields the protein CASSNYRGANQPQHF. V is TRBV27 and J is TRBJ1-5; 8 positions agree with TRBD1. J gave up 4 bases and V 5 bases, and 7 bases lay outside the gene matches. The V gene's germline CDR1 is MNHEY and CDR2 SMNVEV (reference sequence). CDR3 length: 15 amino acids.

For the CDR3, the DNA is TGTGCCACCGCGCAGGGGCGAGAACACTATGGCTACACCTTC. Translation gives CATAQGREHYGYTF. The chain is built from TRBV19 and TRBJ1-2, with a tentative D call TRBD1 (6 bases). The CDR3 runs to 14 residues. V was shortened by 10 bases and J by 3 bases, with 18 bases between the two germline ends. Germline V gene lookup returns CDR1 LNHDA and CDR2 SQIVND (reference sequence).

This clonotype was counted a few times. This chain joins TRBV19 and TRBJ1-2; D is unclear. There are 11 residues in the CDR3. Germline CDR1 reads LNHDA; CDR2 reads SQIVND (reference sequence). Trimming took off 6 bases at V and 2 bases at J, with 4 bases between the two ends. The CDR3 DNA is TGTGCCAGTAGCCGAAACTATGGCTACACCTTC. As protein: CASSRNYGYTF.

The chain employs TRBV28 and TRBJ1-5; D is perhaps TRBD1 (5 bases). The CDR3 has 18 residues. Trimming took 5 bases from V and 6 from J, leaving 26 bases between them. Germline V gene lookup returns CDR1 MDHEN and CDR2 SYDVKM. The CDR3, as DNA: TGTGCCAGCAGTCCTTCTCCGGACAAGGCAGGTCGTAGTCAGCCCCAGCATTTT. This gives the protein CASSPSPDKAGRSQPQHF.

The chain has TRBV4-3 and TRBJ1-5, with TRBD1 as a possible D gene (5 bases). CDR3 length equals 15 residues. The V and J ends lost 0 bases and 3 bases respectively, with 9 bases between them. Germline V gene lookup returns CDR1 LGHNA and CDR2 YSLEER. The CDR3 is CASSQDRGDNQPQHF. The DNA of the CDR3 is TGCGCCAGCAGCCAAGATAGGGGAGACAATCAGCCCCAGCATTTT.

This clonotype has a handful of counts. The chain carries TRBV7-2 and TRBJ1-2, with 11 bases identical to TRBD1. CDR3 length: 16 residues. V trimming: 0 bases; J trimming: 5 bases; junction bases outside the gene matches: 5. Germline V lookup: CDR1 SGHTA, CDR2 FQGNSA. For the CDR3, the DNA is TGTGCCAGCAGCTTAGCGCCCGGACAGGGGGCTTATGGCTACACCTTC. Translating it yields CASSLAPGQGAYGYTF.

By sample share, this clonotype is large. The chain combines TRBV28 with TRBJ1-1; perhaps TRBD1 as D (6 bases). The germline V gene encodes CDR1 MDHEN and CDR2 SYDVKM. Trimming shortened V by 2 bases and J by 0 bases, and 10 bases separated the two germline ends. CDR3 length equals 15 residues. Here the CDR3 reads CASSLVQGMNTEAFF. DNA of the CDR3: TGTGCCAGCAGTTTAGTACAGGGCATGAACACTGAAGCTTTCTTT.

Note on this clonotype: At one end, the junction sequence differs from germline, possibly due to a read error. The V call is TRBV20-1, the J call TRBJ2-5; D call uncertain. Germline V gene sequence: CDR1 DFQATT, CDR2 SNEGSKA (reference sequence). The CDR3 runs 16 residues. CDR3 sequence: CSARDLLQAHQGTQYF. CDR3 coding DNA: TGCAGTGCTAGAGATCTCCTCCAAGCCCACCAAGGGACCCAGTACTTC.

This chain connects TRBV2 to TRBJ1-5, with D possibly matching TRBD1 (6 bases). From germline, CDR1 is SNHLY and CDR2 FYNNEI. V was clipped by 5 bases and J by 0 bases, with 14 bases between them. CDR3 length: 16 residues. The CDR3 DNA reads TGTGCCAGCAGTCAATTTCGGACAGATAGCAATCAGCCCCAGCATTTT. Its translation: CASSQFRTDSNQPQHF. Full variable domain (remainder filled in from reference TRBV2 and TRBJ1-5): EPEVTQTPSHQVTQMGQEVILRCVPISNHLYFYWYRQILGQKVEFLVSFYNNEISEKSEIFDDQFSVERPDGSNFTLKIRSTKLEDSAMYFCASSQFRTDSNQPQHFGDGTRLSIL.

V is TRBV23-1 and J is TRBJ1-6; no reliable D call. TRBV23-1 is an open reading frame whose function is uncertain. The CDR3 covers 15 residues. Trimming pared 2 bases from V and 3 bases from J, leaving 8 bases between. CDR3 nucleotide sequence: TGCGCCAGCAGTCAAAGGGCTATCTATAATTCACCCCTCCACTTT. As protein: CASSQRAIYNSPLHF.

The rearrangement links TRBV7-9 to TRBJ1-3; 8 nucleotides align to TRBD1. Germline CDR1 is SEHNR and CDR2 is FQNEAQ (reference sequence). The junction had 3 bases not matched to a gene; V was cut back by 5 bases and J by 0 bases. The CDR3 sequence is 15 residues long. DNA of the CDR3: TGTGCCAGCAGCACCGACAGGGGCTCTGGAAACACCATATATTTT. Translating gives CASSTDRGSGNTIYF.